This is a list of T cell receptor beta chains from one sample in a study of blood T cell repertoires in COVID-19. Method: immunoSEQ multiplex PCR; TCRdb's copy keeps in-frame clones and lacks some. The table includes about 240,000 clones, over 80% detected once. Source material: peripheral blood. Receptors were obtained from a woman aged 55-70 years with active or convalescent COVID-19. Each CDR3 is given with its conserved first and last residue. D genes are given only for firm matches. Where a row states a size, it is once, few, many or the class of an expanded clone; other rows omit it.

v_gene	j_gene	d_gene	abundance	CDR3aa	CDR3nt
TRBV12-3/TRBV12-4	TRBJ2-3	.	.	CASSLRVTDTQYF	TGTGCCAGCAGTTTACGCGTCACAGATACGCAGTATTTT
TRBV19	TRBJ2-1	.	.	CASSMGRGGNEQFF	TGTGCCAGTAGTATGGGGCGGGGAGGCAATGAGCAGTTCTTC
TRBV12-3/TRBV12-4	TRBJ1-1	.	.	CASSPDREAFF	TGTGCCAGCAGCCCCGACAGAGAAGCTTTCTTT
TRBV24-1	TRBJ2-1	TRBD2	.	CATSDAGTSYEQFF	TGTGCCACCAGTGATGCCGGGACTAGCTATGAGCAGTTCTTC
TRBV2	TRBJ2-1	TRBD1	.	CASSPPRTGWNEQFF	TGTGCCAGCAGCCCCCCTCGGACAGGGTGGAATGAGCAGTTCTTC
TRBV2	TRBJ2-2	TRBD1	once	CASSEDQGAVTGELFF	TGTGCCAGCAGTGAGGACCAGGGGGCCGTCACCGGGGAGCTGTTTTTT
TRBV28	TRBJ1-5	.	.	CASSLGTTYSNQPQHF	TGTGCCAGCAGTTTGGGGACAACCTATAGCAATCAGCCCCAGCATTTT
TRBV2	TRBJ2-7	TRBD2	few	CARGLAGRREQYF	TGTGCCAGAGGACTAGCGGGGAGGAGGGAGCAGTACTTC
TRBV19	TRBJ2-2	TRBD1	.	CASSKGQGDTGELFF	TGTGCCAGTAGTAAGGGACAGGGGGACACCGGGGAGCTGTTTTTT
TRBV6-5	TRBJ1-1	.	.	CASSYSWGGGGTEAFF	TGTGCCAGCAGTTACTCCTGGGGGGGTGGTGGGACTGAAGCTTTCTTT
TRBV3-1/TRBV3-2	TRBJ2-2	.	.	CASSQEAGRANTGELFF	TGTGCCAGCAGCCAAGAAGCCGGCCGGGCGAACACCGGGGAGCTGTTTTTT
TRBV5-4	TRBJ2-2	TRBD2	once	CASSLGLAGVGAGELFF	TGTGCCAGCAGCTTGGGACTAGCGGGAGTGGGTGCCGGGGAGCTGTTTTTT
TRBV6-6	TRBJ2-5	TRBD1	.	CASSYGATGVTETQYF	TGTGCCAGCAGTTACGGTGCGACAGGGGTCACAGAGACCCAGTACTTC
TRBV6-5	TRBJ1-1	.	.	CASRTGRNTEAFF	TGTGCCAGCCGAACAGGGCGCAACACTGAAGCTTTCTTT
TRBV7-9	TRBJ2-1	.	many	CASSLTSGYNEQFF	TGTGCCAGCAGCTTAACTAGTGGATACAATGAGCAGTTCTTC
TRBV19	TRBJ1-5	.	few	CASSIDFTGSLSNQPQHF	TGTGCCAGTAGTATAGATTTTACCGGGTCGCTAAGCAATCAGCCCCAGCATTTT
TRBV29-1	TRBJ2-1	TRBD2	.	CSASPASGRDNEQFF	TGCAGCGCCTCCCCAGCGAGCGGGAGGGACAATGAGCAGTTCTTC
TRBV5-1	TRBJ2-3	.	.	CASSLDLDTQYF	TGCGCCAGCAGCTTGGATCTAGATACGCAGTATTTT